This is a list of T cell receptor beta chains from one sample in a study of blood T cell repertoires in COVID-19. TCRdb's table, derived via immunoSEQ multiplex PCR, lists solely in-frame clones and lacks some. Found here are tens of thousands of clones, around 85% of them singletons; the top ten hold roughly 27%. The sample taken for sequencing was peripheral blood. Source of these receptors: a man between 65 and 85 years old with acute or convalescent COVID-19. CDR3s include the opening cysteine and the closing phenylalanine or tryptophan. Fields, in order: V gene, J gene, D gene, CDR3 protein. The D gene is left open where the match is weak.

V: TRBV30; J: TRBJ2-5; D: TRBD1; CDR3: CAWNTGTEQETQYF
V: TRBV28; J: TRBJ1-2; D: .; CDR3: CASSSLPGRAGGYTF
V: TRBV2; J: TRBJ1-1; D: .; CDR3: CASSEGADQKAFF
V: TRBV5-6; J: TRBJ1-2; D: TRBD1; CDR3: CASSSGQGAEYYGYTF
V: TRBV7-3; J: TRBJ2-3; D: .; CDR3: CASRSAGSTDTQYF
V: TRBV6-5; J: TRBJ1-2; D: TRBD1; CDR3: CASSTGGVGYTF
V: TRBV25-1; J: TRBJ2-7; D: TRBD2; CDR3: CASSRPGASGIYEQYF
V: TRBV10-1; J: TRBJ2-3; D: TRBD1; CDR3: CASSPGGARDTQYF
V: TRBV19; J: TRBJ1-4; D: .; CDR3: CASSPRMGAEEKLFF
V: TRBV4-1; J: TRBJ2-5; D: .; CDR3: CASSRITSRAGEETQYF
V: TRBV6-5; J: TRBJ2-2; D: .; CDR3: CASEEGGRGTGELFF
V: TRBV9; J: TRBJ2-7; D: TRBD2; CDR3: CASSVATSGSPYEQYF
V: TRBV30; J: TRBJ2-7; D: .; CDR3: CAWSVPPALYEQYF
V: TRBV10-2; J: TRBJ1-2; D: .; CDR3: CASSMTEDGYTF
V: TRBV3-1/TRBV3-2; J: TRBJ2-5; D: TRBD2; CDR3: CASSQALAGVSGETQYF
V: TRBV7-9; J: TRBJ1-2; D: TRBD1; CDR3: CASSLEGTGGKLGGYTF
V: TRBV4-3; J: TRBJ2-1; D: .; CDR3: CASSQGGRLASYNEQFF
V: TRBV6-2/TRBV6-3; J: TRBJ2-1; D: TRBD2; CDR3: CASSRRTSGIIYNEQFF
V: TRBV19; J: TRBJ2-2; D: .; CDR3: CASSIVGLNTGELFF
V: TRBV19; J: TRBJ1-5; D: TRBD1; CDR3: CATSPDRGYQPQHF
V: TRBV28; J: TRBJ1-1; D: .; CDR3: CASTDSGDTEAFF
V: TRBV6-1; J: TRBJ2-7; D: .; CDR3: CASSEISSGAYEQYF
V: TRBV6-6; J: TRBJ1-1; D: .; CDR3: CASSLPREEAFF
V: TRBV6-5; J: TRBJ1-1; D: .; CDR3: CASSRSLNTEAFF
V: TRBV5-1; J: TRBJ1-4; D: .; CDR3: CASSLGRGANEKLFF
V: TRBV9; J: TRBJ1-1; D: TRBD1; CDR3: CASSERSGGGGAFF
V: TRBV11-2; J: TRBJ1-1; D: .; CDR3: CASTLTGGLGEAFF
V: TRBV5-1; J: TRBJ2-5; D: .; CDR3: CASKRGSGQETQYF
V: TRBV12-3/TRBV12-4; J: TRBJ1-2; D: TRBD1; CDR3: CASRNTDRGGYTF
V: TRBV4-2; J: TRBJ1-2; D: TRBD1; CDR3: CASSQERTGGYGYTF
V: TRBV29-1; J: TRBJ1-2; D: .; CDR3: CAFHPRGGNYGYTF
V: TRBV5-6; J: TRBJ2-1; D: .; CDR3: CASSLGHVPFF
V: TRBV10-3; J: TRBJ1-5; D: TRBD1; CDR3: CASGQGPRQHF
V: TRBV4-2; J: TRBJ2-6; D: .; CDR3: CASSQVGVSSGANVLTF
V: TRBV7-2; J: TRBJ2-1; D: TRBD2; CDR3: CASSLDGTSGSMSYNEQFF
V: TRBV7-2; J: TRBJ1-4; D: .; CDR3: CASSLRQSTNEKLFF
V: TRBV28; J: TRBJ1-1; D: .; CDR3: CASSSQVPLTNTEAFF
V: TRBV7-3; J: TRBJ2-5; D: .; CDR3: CASSATNRAETQYF
V: TRBV28; J: TRBJ1-4; D: .; CDR3: CASSEPTTDLFF
V: TRBV7-3; J: TRBJ2-1; D: TRBD2; CDR3: CASSFPAGGRDEQFF
V: TRBV6-1; J: TRBJ2-7; D: .; CDR3: CASSDMLQGTDEQYF
V: TRBV30; J: TRBJ2-7; D: .; CDR3: CAWESFRSSYEQYF
V: TRBV6-5; J: TRBJ1-1; D: .; CDR3: CASSFRGGGTEAFF
V: TRBV7-8; J: TRBJ1-2; D: TRBD1; CDR3: CASSLDSGQLYGYTF
V: TRBV7-8; J: TRBJ2-7; D: TRBD2; CDR3: CASSRGLAGEFYEQYF
V: TRBV18; J: TRBJ1-4; D: TRBD1; CDR3: CASSPQGASEKLFF